This T cell receptor beta chain was found in a study of T cell clusters in autoimmune cytopenias. TRB amplification used around 260 ng of peripheral blood genomic DNA. Germline lookup yields CDR1 LNHNV and CDR2 YYDKDF (reference sequence). CDR3 size: 18 residues. TRB rearrangements were amplified by touch-down multiplex PCR with mixed TRB-A/B primers. TCRdb re-called the multiplex PCR reads, yielding one record per CDR3 amino acid sequence without DNA. The specimen's table records approximately 12,000 distinct CDR3 sequences. Sample: peripheral blood. The source is a human donor with an autoimmune cytopenia or autoimmune hepatitis (not recorded which). The chain is built from TRBV15 and TRBJ2-1; TCRdb designates TRBD2, a call that cannot be tested without DNA. CDR3: CATSTNVDSGRALNEQFF.